The 32 T cell receptor beta chains below come from one sample, sequenced in a study of T cell changes during pregnancy in multiple sclerosis. Method: immunoSEQ multiplex PCR; TCRdb's copy keeps in-frame clones and lacks some. Of roughly 34,000 clones listed, about 88% are singletons. This material consisted of CD4+ T cells from peripheral blood mononuclear cells, taken in the second trimester of pregnancy. These TCRs come from a female donor in good health, enrolled as a control in a pregnancy study.

The chain employs TRBV2 and TRBJ2-4; 11 positions match TRBD2. With V trimmed by 8 bases and J by 1 base, 13 bases remained unmatched. Germline V gene lookup returns CDR1 SNHLY and CDR2 FYNNEI. The CDR3 runs 18 residues. Here the CDR3 reads CASGRPGLAAKAKNIQYF. Here the CDR3 DNA reads TGTGCCAGCGGCCGACCGGGACTAGCGGCCAAGGCCAAAAACATTCAGTACTTC.

V gene TRBV7-9 combines with J gene TRBJ2-2, with 10 bases that match TRBD2. This CDR3 comprises 16 residues. V trimming: 6 bases; J trimming: 0 bases; junction bases outside the gene matches: 4. The V gene's germline CDR1 is SEHNR and CDR2 FQNEAQ (reference sequence). The CDR3 sequence: CASRVSGRPNTGELFF. DNA of the CDR3: TGTGCCAGCAGAGTTAGCGGGAGGCCGAACACCGGGGAGCTGTTTTTT.

The V gene is TRBV6-5, the J gene TRBJ2-7; 10 bases are shared with TRBD1. Trimming removed 0 bases from V and 5 bases from J; junction bases left unmatched: 4. The CDR3 totals 15 residues. CDR1 and CDR2 from the germline V gene are MNHEY and SVGAGI. The CDR3 DNA reads TGTGCCAGCAGTTACTCGACAGGGGGCGTCGACGAGCAGTACTTC. Amino acids: CASSYSTGGVDEQYF.

CDR3 sequence (DNA): TGTGCCAGCAGTTCGAACCAACAGGGTAGTGAGCAGTTCTTC. This gives the protein CASSSNQQGSEQFF. This chain joins TRBV6-6 and TRBJ2-1; D might be TRBD1 (6 bases). V dropped 4 bases and J dropped 9 bases, with 16 bases sitting between them. This CDR3 is built from 14 residues. Germline CDR1 is MNHNY and CDR2 is SVGAGI (reference sequence).

V gene TRBV10-3 combines with J gene TRBJ2-6; 7 positions match TRBD1. This CDR3 region has 17 residues. Per the germline V gene, CDR1 is ENHRY and CDR2 is SYGVKD. The ends lost 8 bases at V and 0 bases at J; junction bases unmatched: 10. The CDR3 DNA reads as TGTGCCATCGGCGGACAGGCGCAGATCTCTGGGGCCAACGTCCTGACTTTC. Protein: CAIGGQAQISGANVLTF.

This clone is a singleton in its sample. V is TRBV11-3 and J is TRBJ2-5; D is perhaps TRBD2 (7 bases). V was shortened by 3 bases and J by 5 bases, with 16 bases between the two germline ends. The CDR3 covers 15 residues. Germline V gene data show CDR1 as SGHNT and CDR2 as YENEEA. The CDR3 DNA follows: TGTGCCAGCAGCTTCGGTGGGGGGGCCTTGGAGACCCAGTACTTC. Translation gives CASSFGGGALETQYF.

The V and J genes are TRBV7-9 and TRBJ1-2; the D gene is possibly TRBD1 (6 bases). Germline V gives CDR1 SEHNR, CDR2 FQNEAQ (reference sequence). The CDR3 length is 14 residues. Trimming pared 0 bases from V and 3 bases from J, leaving 8 bases between. DNA for the CDR3: TGTGCCAGCAGCTTAGCCCAGGGGTACTATGGCTACACCTTC. Its translation is CASSLAQGYYGYTF.

The chain is built from TRBV7-2 and TRBJ2-1; 13 nucleotides agree with TRBD2. This CDR3 contains 16 residues. J gave up 9 bases and V 2 bases, and 7 bases lay outside the gene matches. CDR1 and CDR2 from the germline V gene are SGHTA and FQGNSA. CDR3 DNA: TGTGCCAGCAGCTTAACCGGGACTAGCGGGATGGGTGAGCAGTTCTTC. It encodes CASSLTGTSGMGEQFF.

The chain has TRBV10-3 and TRBJ2-3; 9 bases map to TRBD1. The germline V gene encodes CDR1 ENHRY and CDR2 SYGVKD. The CDR3 totals 15 residues. The V and J ends lost 5 bases and 1 base, in that order; junction bases with no gene match: 4. This CDR3 is CAISSNRGRTDTQYF. Here the CDR3 DNA reads TGTGCCATCAGTTCGAACAGGGGGCGCACAGATACGCAGTATTTT.

The rearrangement joins TRBV7-2 to TRBJ2-5, with 7 positions matching TRBD2. Trimming removed 0 bases from V and 7 bases from J; junction bases left unmatched: 2. This CDR3 contains 13 residues. Germline V lookup: CDR1 SGHTA, CDR2 FQGNSA. CDR3 DNA: TGTGCCAGCAGCTTAGCGCCGGGGGGGACCCAGTACTTC. This encodes CASSLAPGGTQYF. Supplemented by reference TRBV7-2 and TRBJ2-5, the full variable domain reads GAGVSQSPSNKVTEKGKDVELRCDPISGHTALYWYRQSLGQGLEFLIYFQGNSAPDKSGLPSDRFSAERTGGSVSTLTIQRTQQEDSAVYLCASSLAPGGTQYFGPGTRLLVL.

The chain is built from TRBV7-2 and TRBJ2-7; 8 nucleotides line up with TRBD1. CDR1 is SGHTA, CDR2 FQGNSA, per germline. The CDR3 is made up of 14 amino acids. V lost 1 base and J lost 4; bases outside the gene matches: 3. CDR3 protein: CASSLGQGTYEQYF. CDR3 bases: TGTGCCAGCAGCTTAGGACAGGGGACGTACGAGCAGTACTTC.

The chain carries TRBV11-2 and TRBJ1-3, with D unresolved. CDR3 length equals 14 residues. V lost 5 bases and J 4 bases, leaving 12 bases between the germline ends. Germline lookup yields CDR1 SGHAT and CDR2 FQNNGV. The CDR3 here is CASSTRQAGNTIYF. The CDR3 DNA reads TGTGCCAGCAGCACACGGCAGGCCGGAAACACCATATATTTT.

The rearrangement links TRBV7-2 to TRBJ1-2; TRBD1 aligns across 9 bases. Germline V gene data show CDR1 as SGHTA and CDR2 as FQGNSA. This CDR3 has 14 amino acids. The junction had 5 bases not matched to a gene; V was cut back by 1 base and J by 8 bases. The DNA for the CDR3 is TGTGCCAGCAGCTTAGAACAGGGGGCGGGGGGCTACACCTTC. Translated: CASSLEQGAGGYTF. Using reference TRBV7-2 and TRBJ1-2 for the parts outside the CDR3, the full variable domain is GAGVSQSPSNKVTEKGKDVELRCDPISGHTALYWYRQSLGQGLEFLIYFQGNSAPDKSGLPSDRFSAERTGGSVSTLTIQRTQQEDSAVYLCASSLEQGAGGYTFGSGTRLTVV.

V is TRBV2 and J is TRBJ2-2; tentatively, D is TRBD2 (6 bases). V was cut by 8 bases and J by 0 bases, with 13 bases left in between. Germline CDR1 reads SNHLY; CDR2 reads FYNNEI. The CDR3 contains 15 residues. The CDR3 sequence: CASQIAVTNTGELFF. CDR3 nucleotide sequence: TGTGCCAGCCAAATAGCGGTCACGAACACCGGGGAGCTGTTTTTT.

CDR3 in DNA: TGTGCCAGCAGCGCTCTAGCGGCCGGCTCCTACAATGAGCAGTTCTTC. It is translated as CASSALAAGSYNEQFF. The genes are TRBV9 and TRBJ2-1, with TRBD2 matching 7 bases. This CDR3 is 16 amino acids long. CDR1 is SGDLS and CDR2 is YYNGEE in the germline V gene. J was trimmed by 0 bases and V by 3 bases; bases with no gene match: 6. The complete variable domain, with remaining parts taken from reference TRBV9 and TRBJ2-1, reads DSGVTQTPKHLITATGQRVTLRCSPRSGDLSVYWYQQSLDQGLQFLIQYYNGEERAKGNILERFSAQQFPDLHSELNLSSLELGDSALYFCASSALAAGSYNEQFFGPGTRLTVL.

CDR3 sequence (DNA): TGCAGCGTTGGAGGGGGACAGGGGAAGGTGGGCTCCTACAATGAGCAGTTCTTC. It translates to CSVGGGQGKVGSYNEQFF. The chain combines TRBV29-1 with TRBJ2-1, with 10 bases lining up with TRBD1. V shed 4 bases, J shed 0 bases, and the junction held 12 bases outside the gene matches. The CDR3 runs to 18 residues. From germline, CDR1 is SQVTM and CDR2 ANQGSEA.

The chain combines TRBV14 with TRBJ1-3; D is undetermined. The CDR3 is 18 amino acids. Trimming stripped 5 bases from V and 0 bases from J, with 20 bases between. Germline lookup yields CDR1 SGHDN and CDR2 FVKESK. CDR3 DNA sequence: TGTGCCAGCAGCTCGAATATCGGGTTAACCTTCTCTGGAAACACCATATATTTT. Its translation: CASSSNIGLTFSGNTIYF.

This clone was counted only a few times. The chain uses TRBV7-2 and TRBJ2-1, with TRBD2 identical over 7 bases. Germline CDR1 reads SGHTA; CDR2 reads FQGNSA. The ends lost 1 base at V and 0 bases at J; junction bases unmatched: 3. The CDR3 is 16 residues long. CDR3 protein: CASSLGTGGSYNEQFF. CDR3 coding DNA: TGTGCCAGCAGCTTAGGCACGGGGGGCTCCTACAATGAGCAGTTCTTC. The variable domain in full, with the rest retrieved from reference TRBV7-2 and TRBJ2-1, is GAGVSQSPSNKVTEKGKDVELRCDPISGHTALYWYRQSLGQGLEFLIYFQGNSAPDKSGLPSDRFSAERTGGSVSTLTIQRTQQEDSAVYLCASSLGTGGSYNEQFFGPGTRLTVL.

The chain recombines TRBV20-1 with TRBJ1-1; D is undetermined. Germline CDR1 DFQATT, CDR2 SNEGSKA (reference sequence). The CDR3 length is 11 residues. V shed 4 bases and J shed 3 bases, with 6 bases lying between them. The CDR3 DNA reads TGCAGTGCTACCGGGGACACTGAAGCTTTCTTT. Translation: CSATGDTEAFF.

The chain couples TRBV21-1 to TRBJ2-7; TRBD2, the table's D call, was not compared with the DNA. TRBV21-1 represents a pseudogene. The CDR3 is 9 residues long. CDR3 sequence (DNA): TGTGCCAGCCCTAATGGAGCCGACGTG. Its protein is CASPNGADV.

The chain recombines TRBV12-5 with TRBJ2-7; D remains ambiguous. Per germline, CDR1 LGHNT and CDR2 FRNRAP. The ends were cut back, 7 bases at V and 3 bases at J, with 13 bases in the middle. The CDR3 extends over 13 amino acids. CDR3 in amino acids: CASAWKQNYEQYF. Written as DNA, the CDR3 is TGTGCTAGTGCCTGGAAACAGAACTACGAGCAGTACTTC.

The chain employs TRBV10-3 and TRBJ2-7, with 7 bases identical to TRBD2. Germline CDR1 ENHRY, CDR2 SYGVKD. The J segment lost 1 base and the V segment lost 0 bases, leaving 3 bases of the junction unmatched. This CDR3 is built from 15 residues. The CDR3 nucleotides are TGTGCCATCAGTGAGTCGTCTAGCGGTTCCTACGAGCAGTACTTC. Its translation is CAISESSSGSYEQYF.

The chain uses TRBV19 and TRBJ2-7; 7 bases line up with TRBD2. Looked up from germline, CDR1 is LNHDA and CDR2 is SQIVND (reference sequence). CDR3 length: 15 amino acids. Unmatched junction bases numbered 5, after V lost 1 base and J lost 2 bases. The CDR3: CASSIAGGITYEQYF. Written as DNA, the CDR3 is TGTGCCAGTAGTATAGCGGGGGGTATAACCTACGAGCAGTACTTC.

The chain couples TRBV5-1 to TRBJ2-5; 15 nucleotides line up with TRBD2. V trimming: 4 bases; J trimming: 1 base; junction bases outside the gene matches: 8. Germline V CDR1 and CDR2: SGHRS, YFSETQ. The CDR3 covers 18 residues. As DNA, the CDR3 is TGCGCCAGCAGCCCCGGGACTAGCGGGGGGCTATTCCAAGAGACCCAGTACTTC. It translates to CASSPGTSGGLFQETQYF.

The chain joins TRBV19 to TRBJ1-2, with D maybe TRBD1 (5 bases). Germline V CDR1 and CDR2: LNHDA, SQIVND (reference sequence). The V end lost 9 bases, the J end lost 1 base, and 30 bases lay between the germline ends. This CDR3 comprises 19 residues. The CDR3 DNA reads TGTGCCAGCAAGGGGTCGGGGGGGGAAGAAATACCGAGTAACTATGGCTACACCTTC. Amino acids: CASKGSGGEEIPSNYGYTF.

The chain uses TRBV6-5 and TRBJ2-7; TRBD1 aligns across 7 bases. This CDR3 spans 11 amino acids. Trimming cost V 6 bases and J 9 bases; bases outside gene matches: 5. CDR1 is MNHEY, CDR2 SVGAGI, per germline. CDR3 nucleotide sequence: TGTGCCAGCAGCGGACAGGCGGGGCAGTACTTC. Protein sequence: CASSGQAGQYF.

The chain couples TRBV15 to TRBJ2-5, with TRBD1 matching over 7 bases. The CDR3 runs to 15 residues. Germline loops: CDR1 LNHNV, CDR2 YYDKDF (reference sequence). With V trimmed by 5 bases and J by 4 bases, 10 bases remained unmatched. CDR3 coding DNA: TGTGCCACCAGCGCCCGACAGGGAAGGGCAGAGACCCAGTACTTC. This gives the protein CATSARQGRAETQYF.

The J gene is TRBJ2-1, the V gene TRBV7-8; TRBD2 matches 10 bases. V gave up 1 base and J gave up 4 bases; unmatched junction bases: 1. The CDR3 contains 15 residues. Germline CDR1 reads SGHVS; CDR2 reads FQNEAQ. The CDR3 is CASSLVAGGYNEQFF. CDR3 sequence (DNA): TGTGCCAGCAGCTTAGTAGCGGGGGGATACAATGAGCAGTTCTTC.

The chain recombines TRBV30 with TRBJ1-5; D gene unclear. This CDR3 comprises 14 residues. Trimming took off 5 bases at V and 0 bases at J, with 11 bases between the two ends. In germline, CDR1 is GTSNPN, CDR2 SVGIG (reference sequence). The CDR3 spells CAWGGRVSNQPQHF. In DNA, the CDR3 is TGTGCCTGGGGTGGACGGGTTAGCAATCAGCCCCAGCATTTT.

V is TRBV6-5 and J is TRBJ2-7, with D perhaps matching TRBD2 (6 bases). V was shortened by 6 bases and J by 9 bases, with 12 bases between the two germline ends. CDR3 size: 11 residues. Germline loops: CDR1 MNHEY, CDR2 SVGAGI. As DNA, the CDR3 is TGTGCCAGCAGCCTCGGGGGTATGCAGTACTTC. This translates into CASSLGGMQYF.

The chain employs TRBV4-1 and TRBJ1-5, with TRBD1 matching over 8 bases. This CDR3 has 15 residues. With 4 bases clipped from V and 4 bases from J, the junction kept 6 bases outside the gene matches. The germline V gene encodes CDR1 MGHRA and CDR2 YSYEKL. In DNA form, the CDR3 reads TGCGCCAGCAGCCCCCAGGGGGCAGGGAATCAGCCCCAGCATTTT. Protein product: CASSPQGAGNQPQHF.

The V gene is TRBV5-6, the J gene TRBJ1-5, with a weak D call TRBD1 (5 bases). The V and J ends lost 4 bases and 0 bases respectively, with 17 bases between them. This CDR3 spans 17 amino acids. CDR1 SGHDT and CDR2 YYEEEE come from the germline V gene. The CDR3 nucleotides read TGTGCCAGCAGCCGCGGGGGGGGGACCCATAGCAATCAGCCCCAGCATTTT. Protein: CASSRGGGTHSNQPQHF.